This T cell receptor beta chain is from a study of PD-L1 blockade in urothelial cancer. Study as a whole: Males with bladder-origin urothelial cancer constituted about 85% of the 29 patients. Treatment start was followed by blood analysis at 3 weeks (second dose) and again at 6 weeks.

Patients' cancers were locally advanced or metastatic urothelial carcinomas. Patients each gave 1 to 8 samples, pretreatment and on-treatment. CDR1 SNHLY and CDR2 FYNNEI come from the germline V gene. V shed 6 bases and J 2 bases; nucleotides not matched to a gene: 7. The CDR3 sequence is 15 residues long. Data came from immunoSEQ multiplex PCR; TCRdb stores just in-frame clones and leaves some out. This sample has approximately 51,000 clones; about 86% occur once, and the top ten carry around 16%. The clonotype originates from a man aged 55-75 years with urothelial cancer. This chain joins TRBV2 and TRBJ1-5; 7 nucleotides align to TRBD1. The specimen was PBMCs, collected around atezolizumab (anti-PD-L1) treatment. DNA for the CDR3: TGTGCCAGCAGCCTCGACAGGGATGGCAATCAGCCCCAGCATTTT. The encoded protein is CASSLDRDGNQPQHF.